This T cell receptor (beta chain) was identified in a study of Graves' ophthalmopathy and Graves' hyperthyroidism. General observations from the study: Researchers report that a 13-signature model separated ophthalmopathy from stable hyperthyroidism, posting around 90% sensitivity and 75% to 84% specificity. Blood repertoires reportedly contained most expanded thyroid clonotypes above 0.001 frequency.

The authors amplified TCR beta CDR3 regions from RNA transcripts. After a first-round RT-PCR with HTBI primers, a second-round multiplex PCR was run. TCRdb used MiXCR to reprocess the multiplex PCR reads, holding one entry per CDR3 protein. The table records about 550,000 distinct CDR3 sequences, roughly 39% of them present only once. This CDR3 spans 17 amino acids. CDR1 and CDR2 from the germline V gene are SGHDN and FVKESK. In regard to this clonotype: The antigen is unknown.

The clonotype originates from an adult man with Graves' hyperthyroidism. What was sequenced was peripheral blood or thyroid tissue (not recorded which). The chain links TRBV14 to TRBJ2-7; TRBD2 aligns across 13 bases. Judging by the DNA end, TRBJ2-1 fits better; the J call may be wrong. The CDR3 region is CASSPGTSGIHYNEQFF. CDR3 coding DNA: TGTGCCAGCAGCCCTGGGACTAGCGGGATCCACTACAATGAGCAGTTCTTC.